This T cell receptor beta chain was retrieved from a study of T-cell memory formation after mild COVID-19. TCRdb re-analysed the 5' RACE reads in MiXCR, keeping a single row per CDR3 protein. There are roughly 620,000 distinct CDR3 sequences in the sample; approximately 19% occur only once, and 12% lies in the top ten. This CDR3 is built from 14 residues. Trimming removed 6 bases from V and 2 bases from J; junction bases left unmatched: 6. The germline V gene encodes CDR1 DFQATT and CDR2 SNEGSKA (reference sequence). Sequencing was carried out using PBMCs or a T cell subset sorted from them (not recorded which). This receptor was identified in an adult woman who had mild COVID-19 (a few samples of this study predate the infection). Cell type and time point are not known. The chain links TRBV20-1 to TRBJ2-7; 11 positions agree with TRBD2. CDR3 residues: CSAQTSGTTYEQYF. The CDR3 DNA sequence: TGCAGTGCCCAGACTAGCGGGACCACCTACGAGCAGTACTTC.